Following are 23 T cell receptor beta chains from one sample sequenced in a study of CD8+ T cells in alopecia areata. It was cDNA, reverse transcribed from extracted RNA, that served as the sequencing template. Sequencing used immunoSEQ multiplex PCR; TCRdb keeps in-frame clones, though not all of them. Of approximately 99,000 clones listed, approximately 60% are singletons. The sequencing sample was made of CD8+ T cells sorted from blood. Receptors originate from a human donor in good health.

This clone was recorded at least ten times. This chain links TRBV21-1 with TRBJ1-2; whether TRBD1, the table's D call, matches the DNA was not checked. TRBV21-1 is a pseudogene locus. This CDR3 is 14 amino acids long. The CDR3 DNA reads as TGTGCCAGCAGTTCAGGGGGAAGAGACTATGGCTACACCTTC. This codes for CASSSGGRDYGYTF.

This sequence joins TRBV10-3 and TRBJ1-2; D gene ambiguous. Germline CDR1 reads ENHRY; CDR2 reads SYGVKD. V was clipped by 8 bases and J by 0 bases, with 13 bases between them. The CDR3 totals 14 residues. CDR3 DNA: TGTGCCATCCGCGAAGGTGACGCTAACTATGGCTACACCTTC. Translation: CAIREGDANYGYTF.

The rearrangement uses TRBV30 and TRBJ2-2; D is tentatively TRBD1 or TRBD2 (5 bases each). This CDR3 comprises 15 residues. Germline V CDR1 and CDR2: GTSNPN, SVGIG (reference sequence). The V and J ends lost 4 bases and 0 bases respectively, with 12 bases between them. The DNA of the CDR3 is TGTGCCTGGACTGGGGGAGATTCGAACACCGGGGAGCTGTTTTTT. This sequence encodes CAWTGGDSNTGELFF. The variable domain in full, with the rest retrieved from reference TRBV30 and TRBJ2-2, is SQTIHQWPATLVQPVGSPLSLECTVEGTSNPNLYWYRQAAGRGLQLLFYSVGIGQISSEVPQNLSASRPQDRQFILSSKKLLLSDSGFYLCAWTGGDSNTGELFFGEGSRLTVL.

The chain uses TRBV18 and TRBJ2-7; TRBD1 matches at 9 bases. J gave up 1 base and V 4 bases, and 2 bases lay outside the gene matches. CDR3 size: 14 residues. Per the germline V gene, CDR1 is KGHSH and CDR2 is LQKENI. The CDR3 bases are TGTGCCAGCTCACTAGGGACAGGGTCCTACGAGCAGTACTTC. Translating gives CASSLGTGSYEQYF.

This chain connects TRBV6-5 to TRBJ1-4; 9 nucleotides align to TRBD1. CDR3 length: 14 amino acids. The V segment lost 6 bases and the J segment 6 bases; nucleotides outside the gene matches: 5. Germline V CDR1 and CDR2: MNHEY, SVGAGI. The CDR3 DNA reads as TGTGCCAGCAGCCCGGGGACAGGGTATGAAAAACTGTTTTTT. Amino acids: CASSPGTGYEKLFF.

The gene calls are TRBV7-6 and TRBJ2-3; the D is unclear. CDR1 and CDR2 (germline): SGHVS, FNYEAQ. V was pared by 1 base and J by 3 bases, with 8 bases between. This CDR3 has 14 amino acids. CDR3 in DNA: TGTGCCAGCAGCTTAGATTCCGGAACAGATACGCAGTATTTT. This codes for CASSLDSGTDTQYF.

This chain joins TRBV4-3 and TRBJ1-1; D might be TRBD1 (5 bases). CDR3 length equals 15 residues. CDR1 is LGHNA and CDR2 is YSLEER in the germline V gene. Trimming cost V 0 bases and J 3 bases, with 11 bases left between them. The CDR3 sequence is CASSQEAGWDTEAFF. The CDR3 bases are TGCGCCAGCAGCCAAGAGGCAGGGTGGGACACTGAAGCTTTCTTT.

This clone has a handful of counts. This chain joins TRBV5-1 and TRBJ2-1; TRBD1 or TRBD2 may be the D gene (5 bases each). CDR3 size: 15 residues. V dropped 0 bases and J dropped 11 bases, with 18 bases sitting between them. Germline V gene data show CDR1 as SGHRS and CDR2 as YFSETQ. The CDR3 spells CASSLAEGQITQQFF. In DNA, the CDR3 is TGCGCCAGCAGCTTGGCCGAGGGGCAGATCACGCAGCAGTTCTTC.

V is TRBV2 and J is TRBJ2-2, with D tentatively TRBD1 (6 bases). CDR3 size: 15 residues. Trimming left V 4 bases short and J 7 bases short, with 16 bases between. Germline loops: CDR1 SNHLY, CDR2 FYNNEI. The CDR3 DNA reads TGTGCCAGCAGTGGAAGGGACACCCCCTACGGGGAGCTGTTTTTT. Protein product: CASSGRDTPYGELFF.

This clone was counted only a few times. The rearrangement uses TRBV23-1 and TRBJ1-6; D is unresolved. TRBV23-1 is an open reading frame, and its role is uncertain. V lost 0 bases and J lost 0, with 15 bases in between. The CDR3 has 19 residues. CDR3 region: CASSQSRVGRTSYNSPLHF. In DNA form, the CDR3 reads TGCGCCAGCAGTCAATCGAGGGTCGGGCGGACCTCCTATAATTCACCCCTCCACTTT.

The chain uses TRBV5-1 and TRBJ2-5; 10 positions agree with TRBD2. The DNA end is a closer match to TRBJ2-7, so the J assignment may be wrong. CDR1 and CDR2 from the germline V gene are SGHRS and YFSETQ. This CDR3 comprises 14 residues. The CDR3 is CASSFGLADYEQYF. Here the CDR3 DNA reads TGCGCCAGCAGTTTTGGACTAGCGGATTACGAGCAGTACTTC.

The chain recombines TRBV9 with TRBJ1-3; D possibly corresponds to TRBD1 (5 bases). CDR3 length: 17 residues. The germline V gene encodes CDR1 SGDLS and CDR2 YYNGEE. Trimming stripped 3 bases from V and 0 bases from J, with 16 bases between. CDR3 amino acids: CASSAPQGSHSGNTIYF. The CDR3, as DNA: TGTGCCAGCAGCGCACCCCAGGGTAGCCACTCTGGAAACACCATATATTTT.

The chain has TRBV29-1 and TRBJ1-2; D is ambiguous. This CDR3 contains 16 residues. V lost 4 bases to trimming and J lost 8 bases, with 26 bases between them. Germline V lookup: CDR1 SQVTM, CDR2 ANQGSEA. In DNA form, the CDR3 reads TGCAGCGTTGTTGCATGGCCAGTTGGAACTTCGGACGGCTACACCTTC. Its protein product is CSVVAWPVGTSDGYTF.

V and J are TRBV9 and TRBJ1-2, with TRBD1 identical over 9 bases. The J segment lost 7 bases and the V segment lost 3 bases, leaving 7 bases of the junction unmatched. This CDR3 region has 14 residues. Germline V gene lookup returns CDR1 SGDLS and CDR2 YYNGEE. The CDR3 protein is CASSDTGGASGYTF. The CDR3 coding sequence is TGTGCCAGCAGCGATACAGGGGGCGCGAGTGGCTACACCTTC.

The chain combines TRBV5-1 with TRBJ2-7, with 7 positions matching TRBD2. The CDR3 consists of 19 residues. The ends lost 0 bases at V and 2 bases at J; junction bases unmatched: 17. Germline CDR1 reads SGHRS; CDR2 reads YFSETQ. The CDR3 reads CASSLVSPQVAGSAYEQYF. The CDR3 region has the DNA TGCGCCAGCAGCTTGGTTTCGCCCCAGGTAGCGGGCTCGGCCTACGAGCAGTACTTC.

This chain joins TRBV7-9 and TRBJ1-1; perhaps TRBD1 as D (6 bases). This CDR3 spans 17 amino acids. CDR1 and CDR2 (germline): SEHNR, FQNEAQ (reference sequence). V was shortened by 6 bases and J by 0 bases, with 20 bases between the two germline ends. The CDR3 DNA sequence: TGTGCCAGCAGTCCTACACACCTCCAGGGGATGAACACTGAAGCTTTCTTT. Residues: CASSPTHLQGMNTEAFF.

The chain has TRBV5-6 and TRBJ2-7; 7 positions match TRBD1. Looked up from germline, CDR1 is SGHDT and CDR2 is YYEEEE. V trimming: 0 bases; J trimming: 3 bases; junction bases outside the gene matches: 6. This CDR3 spans 15 amino acids. CDR3: CASSLGGGTVYEQYF. The CDR3 nucleotides are TGTGCCAGCAGCTTGGGAGGGGGCACCGTCTACGAGCAGTACTTC.

This chain uses TRBV23-1 with TRBJ2-2, with 8 bases aligning to TRBD1. TRBV23-1 is an ORF; its function is uncertain. This CDR3 spans 16 amino acids. V lost 0 bases and J lost 3; bases outside the gene matches: 3. In DNA, the CDR3 is TGCGCCAGCAGTCAATCCGGACAGGGAGACACCGGGGAGCTGTTTTTT. Translating gives CASSQSGQGDTGELFF.

The CDR3 sequence is CASSQPRDGGHTGELFF. In nucleotides, the CDR3 is TGCGCCAGCAGCCAACCTCGTGATGGGGGGCACACCGGGGAGCTGTTTTTT. The V and J genes are TRBV4-3 and TRBJ2-2, with D perhaps assigned TRBD1 or TRBD2 (6 bases each). The germline V gene has CDR1 LGHNA and CDR2 YSLEER. The CDR3 length is 17 residues. V gave up 2 bases and J gave up 3 bases, with 16 bases separating them.

This clone turned up a few times. The chain couples TRBV7-2 to TRBJ2-7, with TRBD1 matching over 7 bases. The V gene's germline CDR1 is SGHTA and CDR2 FQGNSA. Trimming removed 8 bases from V and 0 bases from J; junction bases left unmatched: 10. The CDR3 covers 15 residues. The CDR3 bases are TGTGCCAGCGAGGGGACAGATGATATCTCCTACGAGCAGTACTTC. Encoded protein: CASEGTDDISYEQYF.

The chain is built from TRBV6-5 and TRBJ1-1; a weak D match, TRBD1 (5 bases). Germline V gene lookup returns CDR1 MNHEY and CDR2 SVGAGI. The CDR3 length is 15 residues. V was cut by 0 bases and J by 4 bases, with 12 bases left in between. CDR3 sequence reads: CASSYSTGVGTEAFF. CDR3 sequence (DNA): TGTGCCAGCAGTTACTCGACGGGGGTGGGCACTGAAGCTTTCTTT.

CDR3 sequence reads: CASSRGDSYEQYF. CDR3 bases: TGTGCCAGCAGCCGTGGGGACTCCTACGAGCAGTACTTC. The chain joins TRBV7-9 to TRBJ2-7; no definite D call. V was clipped by 5 bases and J by 0 bases, with 8 bases between them. The CDR3 totals 13 residues. Germline V CDR1 and CDR2: SEHNR, FQNEAQ (reference sequence).

This sequence joins TRBV4-2 and TRBJ1-5; tentatively, D is TRBD1 (6 bases). The CDR3 is 15 amino acids. Trimming removed 1 base at V and 1 base at J, with 8 bases between. Per the germline V gene, CDR1 is LGHNA and CDR2 is YNFKEQ. Here the CDR3 reads CASSQVQGSNQPQHF. In nucleotides, the CDR3 is TGTGCCAGCAGCCAAGTTCAGGGGAGCAATCAGCCCCAGCATTTT.